This T cell receptor (beta chain) is from a study of T cell responses to AZD1222 COVID-19 vaccine. In the study overall: Second doses were pooled across both intervals (about 4 or about 12 weeks).

Germline CDR1 LNHDA, CDR2 SQIVND (reference sequence). V was pared by 8 bases and J by 2 bases, with 9 bases between. This CDR3 has 12 amino acids. Repertoires were generated with immunoSEQ multiplex PCR, while TCRdb's copy carries only in-frame clones and drops some. The data hold about 150,000 clones, with approximately 93% observed a single time. The sequencing used peripheral blood, collected on day 0 of AZD1222 vaccination. The chain has TRBV19 and TRBJ1-1; D unresolved. The sequence was obtained from an adult in good health. CDR3 nucleotide sequence: TGTGCCAGTCGGGCCGTAAACACTGAAGCTTTCTTT. Its protein product is CASRAVNTEAFF.